A single T cell receptor (beta chain) is shown here with its context. The target antigen is unknown. This sample was taken from a study of T cell responses to AZD1222 COVID-19 vaccine. The germline V gene encodes CDR1 SGHDT and CDR2 YYEEEE. Trimming removed 4 bases at V and 5 bases at J, with 12 bases between. CDR3 length: 14 residues. Some clones are missing from TCRdb's copy, which holds only in-frame ones; the method was immunoSEQ multiplex PCR. This table has roughly 98,000 clones, over 85% appearing once. General study results and limits: Spike as a whole was targeted by vaccine-associated CD4 TCRs, dominant at 160-218 and 743-854. Most donors were white British, females outnumbered males, and clonal diversity was possibly underestimated. Repertoires were obtained only post-peak T cell response.

Sequenced here: peripheral blood, sampled on day 0 of AZD1222 vaccination. The chain joins TRBV5-6 to TRBJ1-4; D is perhaps TRBD1 (5 bases). The receptor's source is an adult in good health. The CDR3 protein is CASSHGTENEKLFF. The DNA for the CDR3 is TGTGCCAGCAGCCATGGGACCGAGAATGAAAAACTGTTTTTT.